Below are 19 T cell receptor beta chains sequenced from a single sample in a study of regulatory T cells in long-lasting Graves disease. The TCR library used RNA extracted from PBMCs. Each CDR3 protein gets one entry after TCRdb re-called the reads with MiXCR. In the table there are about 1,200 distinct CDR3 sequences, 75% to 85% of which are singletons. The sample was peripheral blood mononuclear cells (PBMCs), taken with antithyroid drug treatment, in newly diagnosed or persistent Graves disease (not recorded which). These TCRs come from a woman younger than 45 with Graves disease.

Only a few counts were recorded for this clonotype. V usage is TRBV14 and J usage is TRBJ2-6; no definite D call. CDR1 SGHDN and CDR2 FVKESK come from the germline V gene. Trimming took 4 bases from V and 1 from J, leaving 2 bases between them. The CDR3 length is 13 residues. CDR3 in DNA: TGTGCCAGCAGCCTTTCTGGGGCCAACGTCCTGACTTTC. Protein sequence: CASSLSGANVLTF.

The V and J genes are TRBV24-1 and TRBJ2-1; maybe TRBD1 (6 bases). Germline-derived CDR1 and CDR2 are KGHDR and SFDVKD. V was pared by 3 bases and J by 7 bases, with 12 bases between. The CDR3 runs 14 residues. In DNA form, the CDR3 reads TGTGCCACCAGTGATCCAAGAACAGGGAATGAGCAGTTCTTC. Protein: CATSDPRTGNEQFF.

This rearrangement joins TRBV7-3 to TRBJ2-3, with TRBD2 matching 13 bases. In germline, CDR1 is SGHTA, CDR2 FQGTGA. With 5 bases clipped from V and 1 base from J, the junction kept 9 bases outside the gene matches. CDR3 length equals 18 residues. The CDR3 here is CASSVGLAGEGGTDTQYF. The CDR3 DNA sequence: TGTGCCAGCAGCGTAGGACTAGCGGGAGAGGGGGGCACAGATACGCAGTATTTT.

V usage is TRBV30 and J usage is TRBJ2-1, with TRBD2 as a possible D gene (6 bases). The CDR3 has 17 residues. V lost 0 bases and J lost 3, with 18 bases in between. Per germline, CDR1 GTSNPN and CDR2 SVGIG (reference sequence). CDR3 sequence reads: CAWSVQILAVGYNEQFF. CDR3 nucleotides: TGTGCCTGGAGTGTACAGATACTAGCAGTAGGCTACAATGAGCAGTTCTTC. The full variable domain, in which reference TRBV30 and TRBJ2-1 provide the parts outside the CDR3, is SQTIHQWPATLVQPVGSPLSLECTVEGTSNPNLYWYRQAAGRGLQLLFYSVGIGQISSEVPQNLSASRPQDRQFILSSKKLLLSDSGFYLCAWSVQILAVGYNEQFFGPGTRLTVL.

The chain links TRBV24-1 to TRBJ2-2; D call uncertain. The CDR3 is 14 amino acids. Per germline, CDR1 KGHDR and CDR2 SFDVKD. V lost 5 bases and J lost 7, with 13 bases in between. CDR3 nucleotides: TGTGCCACCAGTGTTCCTCACCGCGGCGGGGAGCTGTTTTTT. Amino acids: CATSVPHRGGELFF.

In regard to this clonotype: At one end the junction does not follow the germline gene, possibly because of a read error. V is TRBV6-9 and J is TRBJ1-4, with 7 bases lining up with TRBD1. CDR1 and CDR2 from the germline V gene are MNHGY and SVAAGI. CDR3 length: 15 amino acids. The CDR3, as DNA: TGTGCCAGCAGATATTCCGGGACAGCGAGTGAAAAACTGTTTTTT. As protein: CASRYSGTASEKLFF.

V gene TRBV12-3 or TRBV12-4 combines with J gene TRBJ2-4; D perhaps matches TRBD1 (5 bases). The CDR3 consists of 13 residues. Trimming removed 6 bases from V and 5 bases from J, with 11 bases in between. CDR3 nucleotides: TGTGCCAGCAGATGGACATATGAAAACATTCAGTACTTC. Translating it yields CASRWTYENIQYF.

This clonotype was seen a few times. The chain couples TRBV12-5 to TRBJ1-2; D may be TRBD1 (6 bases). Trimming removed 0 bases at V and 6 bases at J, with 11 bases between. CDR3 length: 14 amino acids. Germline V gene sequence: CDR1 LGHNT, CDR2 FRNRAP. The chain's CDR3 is CASGLVPGADGYTF. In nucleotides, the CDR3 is TGTGCTAGTGGTTTGGTTCCGGGGGCGGATGGCTACACCTTC.

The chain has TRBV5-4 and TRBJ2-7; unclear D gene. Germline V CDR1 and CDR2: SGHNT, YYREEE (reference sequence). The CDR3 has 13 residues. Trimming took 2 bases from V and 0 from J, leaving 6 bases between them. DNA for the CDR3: TGTGCCAGCAGCTTCGGCGGCTCCTACGAGCAGTACTTC. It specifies CASSFGGSYEQYF.

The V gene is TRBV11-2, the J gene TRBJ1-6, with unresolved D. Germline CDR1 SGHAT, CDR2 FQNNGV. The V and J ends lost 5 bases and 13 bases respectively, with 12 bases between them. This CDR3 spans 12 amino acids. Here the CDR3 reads CASSRRTGPLHF. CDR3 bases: TGTGCCAGCAGCCGTCGGACTGGTCCCCTCCACTTT.

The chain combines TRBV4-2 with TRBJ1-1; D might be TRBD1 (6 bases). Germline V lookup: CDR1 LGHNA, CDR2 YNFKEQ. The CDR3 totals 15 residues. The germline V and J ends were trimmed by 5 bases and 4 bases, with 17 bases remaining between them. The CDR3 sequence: CASSRLQGRGTEAFF. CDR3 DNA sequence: TGTGCCAGCAGCAGGCTACAGGGTAGGGGCACTGAAGCTTTCTTT.

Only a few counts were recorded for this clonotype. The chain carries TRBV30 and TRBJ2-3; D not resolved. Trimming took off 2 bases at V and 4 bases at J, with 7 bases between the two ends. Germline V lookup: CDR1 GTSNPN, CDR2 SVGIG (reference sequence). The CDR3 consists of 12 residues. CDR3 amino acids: CAWSLVPDTQYF. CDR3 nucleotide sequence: TGTGCCTGGAGTCTAGTTCCAGATACGCAGTATTTT.

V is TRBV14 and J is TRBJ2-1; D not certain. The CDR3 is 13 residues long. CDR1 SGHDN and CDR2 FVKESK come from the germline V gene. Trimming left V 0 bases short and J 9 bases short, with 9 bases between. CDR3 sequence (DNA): TGTGCCAGCAGCCAAGATATTCGAGGTGAGCAGTTCTTC. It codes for CASSQDIRGEQFF.

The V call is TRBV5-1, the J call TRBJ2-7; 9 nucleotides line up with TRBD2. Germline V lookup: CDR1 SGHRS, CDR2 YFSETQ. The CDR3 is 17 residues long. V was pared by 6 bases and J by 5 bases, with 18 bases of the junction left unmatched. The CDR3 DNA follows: TGCGCCAGCAACCCTCTACCCCAGACTAGCGGCACCCACGAGCAGTACTTC. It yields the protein CASNPLPQTSGTHEQYF.

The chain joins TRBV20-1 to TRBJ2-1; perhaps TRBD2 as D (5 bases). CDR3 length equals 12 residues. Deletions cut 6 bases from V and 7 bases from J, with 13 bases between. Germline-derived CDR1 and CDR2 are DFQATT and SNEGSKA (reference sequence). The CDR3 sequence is CSAPAQRNEQFF. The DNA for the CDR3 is TGCAGTGCCCCCGCCCAGCGGAATGAGCAGTTCTTC.

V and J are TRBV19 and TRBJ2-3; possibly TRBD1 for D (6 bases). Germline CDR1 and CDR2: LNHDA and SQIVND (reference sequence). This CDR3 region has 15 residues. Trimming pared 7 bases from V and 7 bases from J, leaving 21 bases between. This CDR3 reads CASTEGAPGENTQYF. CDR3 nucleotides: TGTGCCAGTACCGAAGGGGCCCCAGGGGAGAATACGCAGTATTTT.

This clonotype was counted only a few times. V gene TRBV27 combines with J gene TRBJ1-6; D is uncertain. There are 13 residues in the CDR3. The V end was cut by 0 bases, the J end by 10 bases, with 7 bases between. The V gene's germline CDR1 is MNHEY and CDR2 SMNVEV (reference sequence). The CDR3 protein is CASSLSYASPLHF. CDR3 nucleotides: TGTGCCAGCAGTTTATCCTACGCCTCACCCCTCCACTTT.

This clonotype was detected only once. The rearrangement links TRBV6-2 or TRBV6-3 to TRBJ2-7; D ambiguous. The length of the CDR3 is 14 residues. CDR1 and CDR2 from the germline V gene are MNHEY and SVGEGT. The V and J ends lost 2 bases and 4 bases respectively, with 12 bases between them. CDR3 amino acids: CASSYPVSRYEQYF. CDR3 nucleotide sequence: TGTGCCAGCAGTTACCCCGTCTCTCGATACGAGCAGTACTTC.

The CDR3, as DNA: TGCGCCAGCAGCTTAAACAGCATGAACACTGAAGCTTTCTTT. It encodes CASSLNSMNTEAFF. The V call is TRBV5-1, the J call TRBJ1-1, with no clear D. V was cut by 2 bases and J by 0 bases, with 8 bases left in between. The germline CDR1 and CDR2 sequences are SGHRS and YFSETQ. The CDR3 is 14 residues long. The full variable domain, with the rest looked up from reference TRBV5-1 and TRBJ1-1, is KAGVTQTPRYLIKTRGQQVTLSCSPISGHRSVSWYQQTPGQGLQFLFEYFSETQRNKGNFPGRFSGRQFSNSRSEMNVSTLELGDSALYLCASSLNSMNTEAFFGQGTRLTVV.